Sequencing of this T cell receptor beta chain was carried out in a study of blood T cell repertoires in COVID-19. Germline loops: CDR1 MNHEY, CDR2 SVGAGI. The CDR3 contains 14 residues. J lost 5 bases, V lost 8 bases, and 11 bases had no gene match. Self-reported history from a screening survey and questionnaire set each donor's cohort. Under the authors' procedure: The authors estimated nucleated cell counts from reference gene primer amplification. Profiled with immunoSEQ multiplex PCR; TCRdb holds only in-frame clones, not every one. V and J calls and clone size follow that table, whereas D and trimming were derived from the DNA. The sample has a few hundred thousand clones; more than 70% are singletons.

The V call is TRBV6-5, the J call TRBJ1-1, with TRBD1 matching 7 bases. The clonotype originates from a woman aged 55-75 years in a cohort exposed to, infected with or recovered from COVID-19 (not recorded which). Sequenced input: PBMCs or T cells enriched from blood (not recorded which). In DNA form, the CDR3 reads TGTGCCAGCCAGCTCGACAGGGCGGGAACTGAAGCTTTCTTT. Its translation: CASQLDRAGTEAFF.